This is a list of T cell receptor beta chains from one sample in a study of blood T cell repertoires in COVID-19. Produced via immunoSEQ multiplex PCR; TCRdb's table is partial and in-frame only. This sample has tens of thousands of clones, with about nine tenths found just once. Specimen: peripheral blood. The receptor source for this set is a man aged 30-40 years with acute or convalescent COVID-19. The CDR3 runs from the conserved cysteine through the conserved F or W. The order of the fields is D gene, CDR3 length, J gene, V gene, clone size, CDR3 DNA, CDR3 protein. A D gene is named only where the DNA matches it firmly. Size values are once, few and many counts, or a class for expanded clones, and some rows have none.

TRBD1,12,TRBJ1-3,TRBV18,-,TGTGCCAGCTCACCAGACAGGGACACCATATATTTT,CASSPDRDTIYF
-,13,TRBJ2-2,TRBV11-2,-,TGTGCCAGCAGCCGACTTGGCACCGGGGAGCTGTTTTTT,CASSRLGTGELFF
-,15,TRBJ2-5,TRBV9,-,TGTGCCAGCAGCCCGAGGAACGACGGGGGAGGGACCCAGTACTTC,CASSPRNDGGGTQYF
-,13,TRBJ1-5,TRBV5-1,-,TGCGCCAGCAGCTTGGGATTGGGCCAGCCCCAGCATTTT,CASSLGLGQPQHF
TRBD1,16,TRBJ1-1,TRBV6-1,-,TGTGCCAGCAGTGAATCCCATCACAGGGGTGAAGCTGAAGCTTTCTTT,CASSESHHRGEAEAFF
TRBD2,12,TRBJ2-3,TRBV30,once,TGTGCCTGGACTCGGGGGGCAGATACGCAGTATTTT,CAWTRGADTQYF
-,17,TRBJ2-7,TRBV18,-,TGTGCCAGCTCACCGACCCCTACACTAGTTTCCGCTGGTGAGCAGTACTTC,CASSPTPTLVSAGEQYF
-,13,TRBJ2-5,TRBV28,-,TGTGCCAGCAGTTTGCGGCGGCAAGAGACCCAGTACTTC,CASSLRRQETQYF
TRBD2,14,TRBJ2-1,TRBV29-1,-,TGCAGCGTGAAGGGGCCAGCGGGGGACAATGAGCAGTTCTTC,CSVKGPAGDNEQFF
TRBD1,15,TRBJ2-7,TRBV6-6,-,TGTGCCAGCAGACCAGGACAGGGAGGAAACTACGAGCAGTACTTC,CASRPGQGGNYEQYF
TRBD1,15,TRBJ1-6,TRBV4-1,-,TGCGCCAGCAGCCAAGTGAGACAGGGTGATTCACCCCTCCACTTT,CASSQVRQGDSPLHF
-,16,TRBJ2-6,TRBV19,-,TGTGCCAGTAGTATCGCCGGGAACTCTGGGGCCAACGTCCTGACTTTC,CASSIAGNSGANVLTF
TRBD1,14,TRBJ2-7,TRBV18,few,TGTGCCAGCTCACCCGGGACAGGGCGAAACGAGCAGTACTTC,CASSPGTGRNEQYF
-,16,TRBJ2-2,TRBV4-2,few,TGTGCCAGCAGCCAGAGTACGAGCGGGAACACCGGGGAGCTGTTTTTT,CASSQSTSGNTGELFF
-,13,TRBJ2-7,TRBV6-5,-,TGTGCCAGCAGTTATTCCAGAGGTTACACGCAGTACTTC,CASSYSRGYTQYF
-,14,TRBJ1-4,TRBV5-1,-,TGCGCCAGCAGCTTGTCGGTCAACCAAGAAAAACTGTTTTTT,CASSLSVNQEKLFF
TRBD2,11,TRBJ2-7,TRBV2,-,TGTGCCATCCTGGGAGGGAGCGAGCAGTACTTC,CAILGGSEQYF
-,14,TRBJ2-7,TRBV4-1,-,TGCGCCAGCAGTCCAACGAGGCGGGATTACGAGCAGTACTTC,CASSPTRRDYEQYF
-,12,TRBJ2-7,TRBV2,few,TGTGCCAGCATGCGAGGGTACAACGAGCAGTACTTC,CASMRGYNEQYF
-,13,TRBJ1-5,TRBV5-1,-,TGCGCCAGCAGCCTCCAGGGCGGACAGCCCCAGCATTTT,CASSLQGGQPQHF
-,15,TRBJ2-7,TRBV5-6,-,TGTGCCAGCAGCTTGGGGTATAGGACATCCTACGAGCAGTACTTC,CASSLGYRTSYEQYF
-,12,TRBJ1-2,TRBV10-1,-,TGCGCCAGCAACGACAGGACCAATGGCTACACCTTC,CASNDRTNGYTF
TRBD2,14,TRBJ2-7,TRBV6-5,-,TGTGCCAGCAGACCCTTTAGCGGGTCCTACGAGCAGTACTTC,CASRPFSGSYEQYF
TRBD2,15,TRBJ2-3,TRBV2,-,TGTGCCAGCCAGGAGACTAGCGGGAGTAGAGATACGCAGTATTTT,CASQETSGSRDTQYF
-,13,TRBJ2-1,TRBV29-1,-,TGCACCTTCGACGGCAGGGGCCACAATGAGCAGTTCTTC,CTFDGRGHNEQFF
TRBD2,16,TRBJ2-2,TRBV19,-,TGTGCCAGTAGTAGTCGAGCGGGAGCGTACCGCGGGGAGCTGTTTTTT,CASSSRAGAYRGELFF
-,16,TRBJ2-3,TRBV5-5,-,TGTGCCAGCAGCTTGGCGTTCGGGAGCTGGACAGATACGCAGTATTTT,CASSLAFGSWTDTQYF
TRBD1,14,TRBJ1-5,TRBV2,-,TGTGCCAGCAGTGATTCAGGGGGCGGGCAGCCCCAGCATTTT,CASSDSGGGQPQHF
TRBD1,13,TRBJ2-5,TRBV7-6,-,TGTGCCAGCAGCCACGACAGGGAAGAGACCCAGTACTTC,CASSHDREETQYF
TRBD1,15,TRBJ2-3,TRBV10-3,-,TGTGCCATCAGTGTCGGACAGGGAAGCACAGATACGCAGTATTTT,CAISVGQGSTDTQYF
TRBD2,16,TRBJ2-7,TRBV28,-,TGTGCCAGCACCCAAGGGGGACTAGCGGGGACCTACGAGCAGTACTTC,CASTQGGLAGTYEQYF
-,15,TRBJ1-1,TRBV7-9,-,TGTGCCAGCAGCCCTCCTGACGGGATGAACACTGAAGCTTTCTTT,CASSPPDGMNTEAFF
TRBD1,17,TRBJ2-7,TRBV4-2,-,TGTGCCAGCAGCCTTGACGTAGGGACAGGGTTCCCCACCGAGCAGTACTTC,CASSLDVGTGFPTEQYF
-,13,TRBJ2-7,TRBV5-4,-,TGTGCCAGCAGCTGGGATACGGGGATCGAGCAGTACTTC,CASSWDTGIEQYF
-,14,TRBJ1-2,TRBV4-2,-,TGTGCCAGCAGCCTCGGACAATTGGACTATGGCTACACCTTC,CASSLGQLDYGYTF
TRBD1,15,TRBJ1-4,TRBV3-1/TRBV3-2,-,TGTGCCAGCACCACCCAGGGGGGAGCTAATGAAAAACTGTTTTTT,CASTTQGGANEKLFF
TRBD1,16,TRBJ1-5,TRBV2,-,TGTGCCAGCAGTAAAATGAGGACAGGCCCTCATCAGCCCCAGCATTTT,CASSKMRTGPHQPQHF
TRBD2,17,TRBJ2-5,TRBV27,once,TGTGCCAGCAGTTTAGGGCTAGCGGGAGGCGCACAAGAGACCCAGTACTTC,CASSLGLAGGAQETQYF
-,13,TRBJ1-1,TRBV30,-,TGTGCCTGCCCGCGGGCAGAGAACACTGAAGCTTTCTTT,CACPRAENTEAFF
-,13,TRBJ1-1,TRBV13,-,TGTGCCAGCAGAATTCGGGGGGGCACTGAAGCTTTCTTT,CASRIRGGTEAFF
TRBD1,14,TRBJ2-5,TRBV5-8,-,TGTGCCAGCAGCTTACCACAGGGGTTGGAGACCCAGTACTTC,CASSLPQGLETQYF
-,12,TRBJ2-7,TRBV29-1,-,TGCAGCGTTGAGAGTGCGGACTACGAGCAGTACTTC,CSVESADYEQYF
TRBD2,17,TRBJ2-7,TRBV11-2,-,TGTGCCAGCAGCTTAATCCCAGCGGGAGGGCTTAATTACGAGCAGTACTTC,CASSLIPAGGLNYEQYF
TRBD2,13,TRBJ2-7,TRBV30,-,TGTGCCTGGAGGAAGCGGGAGTCTTACGAGCAGTACTTC,CAWRKRESYEQYF
-,14,TRBJ2-1,TRBV15,-,TGTGCCACCACGGGGATAGGCTCCTACAATGAGCAGTTCTTC,CATTGIGSYNEQFF
TRBD1,15,TRBJ2-1,TRBV10-3,-,TGTGCCATCAGTGACCCAAAGGGGGCTGACAATGAGCAGTTCTTC,CAISDPKGADNEQFF
TRBD2,17,TRBJ2-2,TRBV28,-,TGTGCCAGCAGCCCGTCCCAGAGCGGGAGTACGGCCGGGGAGCTGTTTTTT,CASSPSQSGSTAGELFF
TRBD2,15,TRBJ2-7,TRBV5-6,-,TGTGCCAGCAGCAACACGGGACTAGAAAGGTACGAGCAGTACTTC,CASSNTGLERYEQYF
-,14,TRBJ2-2,TRBV9,-,TGTGCCAGCAGCCCCCGATCCGGGACCGGGGAGCTGTTTTTT,CASSPRSGTGELFF
-,12,TRBJ1-1,TRBV7-9,once,TGTGCCAGCAGCTCCCACTACACTGAAGCTTTCTTT,CASSSHYTEAFF
TRBD2,14,TRBJ2-1,TRBV7-9,-,TGTGCCAGCCGCCCGGGACTAGGAGGCCATGAGCAGTTCTTC,CASRPGLGGHEQFF
TRBD1,13,TRBJ1-5,TRBV28,-,TGTGCCAGCAGCGGGACAGGGGGGCAGCCCCAGCATTTT,CASSGTGGQPQHF
TRBD1,13,TRBJ2-5,TRBV7-2,-,TGTGCCAGCAGCCGGGACAGACAAGAGACCCAGTACTTC,CASSRDRQETQYF
-,13,TRBJ1-5,TRBV6-2/TRBV6-3,-,TGTGCCAGCAGTGATTTGCCGGGTCAGCCCCAGCATTTT,CASSDLPGQPQHF
TRBD2,15,TRBJ2-3,TRBV6-2/TRBV6-3,-,TGTGCCAGCAGTGGGAGCGGGAGCCGGGCAGATACGCAGTATTTT,CASSGSGSRADTQYF
-,17,TRBJ2-7,TRBV4-1,-,TGCGCCAGCAGCCAAGAGGGTAGCCGATTCACCCCCTACGAGCAGTACTTC,CASSQEGSRFTPYEQYF
-,12,TRBJ1-2,TRBV29-1,-,TGCAGCGTTGAACCAGGGGTAGGTGGCTACACCTTC,CSVEPGVGGYTF
TRBD1,12,TRBJ1-1,TRBV19,-,TGTGCCACCGGACAGGGGGACACTGAAGCTTTCTTT,CATGQGDTEAFF